These 18 T cell receptor beta chains originate from one sample sequenced in a study of blood T cell repertoires in COVID-19 (dated by TCRdb to between 2020 and 2021). To prepare the library, the immunoSEQ multiplex PCR assay was applied. The clones in this table, taken by TCRdb from immuneACCESS, are in-frame only. Not every clone is retained; where verified, under half of the shortfall comes from an unresolved V gene, and the cause of the rest is unknown. The sample table lists a few hundred thousand clones, just under 90% of them with a count of one. The top ten clones comprise 2.5% to 3.5% of the sample. Sequenced sample: PBMCs or T cells enriched from blood (not recorded which). All receptors come from a woman aged 45 to 65 who had been exposed to COVID-19.

The chain joins TRBV11-2 to TRBJ2-5; maybe TRBD1 (6 bases). CDR1 and CDR2 (germline): SGHAT, FQNNGV. This CDR3 spans 14 amino acids. The V and J ends lost 4 bases and 4 bases respectively, with 13 bases between them. In nucleotides, the CDR3 is TGTGCCAGCAGCTCCCTCTTAGGGGGAGAGACCCAGTACTTC. Translated: CASSSLLGGETQYF. Full variable domain (missing parts from reference TRBV11-2 and TRBJ2-5): EAGVAQSPRYKIIEKRQSVAFWCNPISGHATLYWYQQILGQGPKLLIQFQNNGVVDDSQLPKDRFSAERLKGVDSTLKIQPAKLEDSAVYLCASSSLLGGETQYFGPGTRLLVL.

The rearrangement uses TRBV5-1 and TRBJ2-7, with TRBD2 matching 7 bases. Germline V gives CDR1 SGHRS, CDR2 YFSETQ. This CDR3 is 14 amino acids long. V dropped 5 bases and J dropped 2; count of bases not matched to a gene: 7. In DNA form, the CDR3 reads TGCGCCAGCAGTCAAAAGACTAGCACCTACGAGCAGTACTTC. This sequence encodes CASSQKTSTYEQYF.

This chain uses TRBV30 with TRBJ2-1; D is possibly TRBD1 (5 bases). The CDR3 length is 12 residues. Germline loops: CDR1 GTSNPN, CDR2 SVGIG (reference sequence). V lost 3 bases to trimming and J lost 7 bases, with 10 bases between them. CDR3 nucleotide sequence: TGTGCCTGGAGCCCCCAGGGAAATGAGCAGTTCTTC. Protein: CAWSPQGNEQFF.

This clone was detected once. V gene TRBV3-1 (or the pseudogene TRBV3-2) combines with J gene TRBJ1-1; no firm D call. Germline values: CDR1 LGHDT, CDR2 YNNKEL (reference sequence). The V end was cut by 4 bases, the J end by 5 bases, with 11 bases between. CDR3 size: 13 residues. CDR3 sequence (DNA): TGTGCCAGCAGCCCCTCATACGGGACTGAAGCTTTCTTT. Translation gives CASSPSYGTEAFF.

The sample holds a few counts of this clone. The V and J genes are TRBV18 and TRBJ1-2; D is unclear. Germline-derived CDR1 and CDR2 are KGHSH and LQKENI. Trimming cost V 2 bases and J 2 bases, with 12 bases left between them. The CDR3 runs 15 residues. The CDR3 DNA follows: TGTGCCAGCTCACCAGCGAACAGAGAAAACTATGGCTACACCTTC. Amino acid sequence: CASSPANRENYGYTF.

This clone was counted once. The chain carries TRBV7-9 and TRBJ2-4; no reliable D call. Trimming removed 5 bases from V and 1 base from J, with 9 bases in between. The germline V gene has CDR1 SEHNR and CDR2 FQNEAQ (reference sequence). This CDR3 region has 14 residues. Here the CDR3 reads CASSQLEAKNIQYF. As DNA, the CDR3 is TGTGCCAGCAGCCAACTGGAGGCCAAAAACATTCAGTACTTC.

This chain joins TRBV5-6 and TRBJ2-5, with a weak D call TRBD1 (5 bases). Germline-derived CDR1 and CDR2 are SGHDT and YYEEEE. This CDR3 region has 14 residues. Deletions cut 2 bases from V and 1 base from J, with 9 bases between. The CDR3 DNA follows: TGTGCCAGCAGCTTTGGGGCCATCCAAGAGACCCAGTACTTC. It encodes CASSFGAIQETQYF.

J is TRBJ1-2 and V is TRBV3-1 (or the pseudogene TRBV3-2); D ambiguous. This CDR3 has 13 residues. CDR1 and CDR2 (germline): LGHDT, YNNKEL (reference sequence). The V end lost 4 bases, the J end lost 8 bases, and 14 bases lay between the germline ends. CDR3 protein: CASSRADLRGYTF. CDR3 in DNA: TGTGCCAGCAGCCGGGCAGACCTCAGGGGCTACACCTTC.

The J gene is TRBJ2-2, the V gene TRBV9; TRBD2 agrees at 10 bases. V gave up 5 bases and J gave up 0 bases; unmatched junction bases: 10. Germline assignment: CDR1 SGDLS and CDR2 YYNGEE. The CDR3 sequence is 18 residues long. CDR3 region: CASRRTLAGGPNTGELFF. CDR3 DNA: TGTGCCAGCAGAAGAACTTTAGCGGGGGGCCCGAACACCGGGGAGCTGTTTTTT.

CDR3 coding DNA: TGTGCCAGCAGTCTGACAGGGGGCACGACCACCGGGGAGCTGTTTTTT. Amino acid sequence: CASSLTGGTTTGELFF. V is TRBV27 and J is TRBJ2-2; TRBD1 agrees at 10 bases. The CDR3 runs to 16 residues. The germline CDR1 and CDR2 sequences are MNHEY and SMNVEV (reference sequence). With V trimmed by 5 bases and J by 4 bases, 7 bases remained unmatched.

V is TRBV28 and J is TRBJ2-1, with 8 positions matching TRBD1. The trim removed 3 bases at V and 3 bases at J, leaving 4 bases unmatched. Germline loops: CDR1 MDHEN, CDR2 SYDVKM. The CDR3 totals 15 residues. CDR3 sequence reads: CASSLAGGVYNEQFF. The CDR3 DNA reads as TGTGCCAGCAGTTTGGCAGGGGGCGTCTACAATGAGCAGTTCTTC. Together with reference TRBV28 and TRBJ2-1, the CDR3 gives the full variable domain: DVKVTQSSRYLVKRTGEKVFLECVQDMDHENMFWYRQDPGLGLRLIYFSYDVKMKEKGDIPEGYSVSREKKERFSLILESASTNQTSMYLCASSLAGGVYNEQFFGPGTRLTVL.

A single count supports this clone. V and J are TRBV28 and TRBJ2-7; D gene unclear. Germline V CDR1 and CDR2: MDHEN, SYDVKM. The CDR3 sequence is 14 residues long. Trimming cost V 6 bases and J 2 bases, with 14 bases left between them. The CDR3 loop reads CASSRTGRPYEQYF. Here the CDR3 DNA reads TGTGCCAGCAGCCGAACGGGTCGTCCCTACGAGCAGTACTTC.

The chain has TRBV5-1 and TRBJ2-1; 7 nucleotides align to TRBD2. This CDR3 has 14 residues. The germline CDR1 and CDR2 sequences are SGHRS and YFSETQ. V lost 2 bases, J lost 5 bases, and 4 bases stayed unmatched. DNA for the CDR3: TGCGCCAGCAGCTTTGGGACTATAGACAATGAGCAGTTCTTC. As protein: CASSFGTIDNEQFF. Using reference TRBV5-1 and TRBJ2-1 for the parts outside the CDR3, the full variable domain is KAGVTQTPRYLIKTRGQQVTLSCSPISGHRSVSWYQQTPGQGLQFLFEYFSETQRNKGNFPGRFSGRQFSNSRSEMNVSTLELGDSALYLCASSFGTIDNEQFFGPGTRLTVL.

There are a few counts of this clone. This CDR3 is CASSQDREIDEQFF. CDR3 nucleotide sequence: TGCGCCAGCAGCCAAGACAGGGAAATCGATGAGCAGTTCTTC. The rearrangement uses TRBV4-1 and TRBJ2-1; D perhaps matches TRBD1 (5 bases). The CDR3 is 14 amino acids. The germline CDR1 and CDR2 sequences are MGHRA and YSYEKL. V lost 0 bases, J lost 8 bases, and 11 bases lay in between.

J is TRBJ1-5 and V is TRBV14; TRBD1 aligns across 11 bases. This CDR3 is built from 17 residues. With 4 bases clipped from V and 7 bases from J, the junction kept 12 bases outside the gene matches. In germline, CDR1 is SGHDN, CDR2 FVKESK. CDR3 DNA: TGTGCCAGCAGCCCCCGGTTCGGGACAGGGGGTAACCAGCCCCAGCATTTT. The encoded protein is CASSPRFGTGGNQPQHF.

The CDR3 is CASSFNSPRSGNTIYF. The CDR3 coding sequence is TGTGCCAGCAGCTTTAACTCCCCTCGCTCTGGAAACACCATATATTTT. This chain uses TRBV7-2 with TRBJ1-3; no clear D. The CDR3 has 16 amino acids. Germline loops: CDR1 SGHTA, CDR2 FQGNSA. V was pared by 3 bases and J by 0 bases, with 12 bases between.

The chain employs TRBV7-2 and TRBJ1-5; the match to TRBD1 covers 9 bases. CDR1 is SGHTA and CDR2 is FQGNSA in the germline V gene. The V gene end was trimmed by 2 bases and the J gene end by 7 bases; junction bases not matched to a gene: 9. The length of the CDR3 is 16 residues. The DNA of the CDR3 is TGTGCCAGCAGCTTAACAGGGGGCGCTGGATCCCAGCCCCAGCATTTT. It is translated as CASSLTGGAGSQPQHF.

This chain links TRBV5-1 with TRBJ1-2, with unresolved D. This CDR3 spans 14 amino acids. CDR1 SGHRS and CDR2 YFSETQ come from the germline V gene. V lost 2 bases to trimming and J lost 5 bases, with 13 bases between them. CDR3 amino acids: CASSLTSPGYGYTF. CDR3 sequence (DNA): TGCGCCAGCAGCTTAACTTCCCCCGGGTATGGCTACACCTTC.